This TCR beta chain emerged from a study of response to subunit inactivated influenza vaccine. Study-wide results and caveats: Authors suggested each seasonal flu vaccination may recruit only limited numbers of new T cells.

CDR1 and CDR2 from the germline V gene are SEHNR and FQNEAQ (reference sequence). There are 14 residues in the CDR3. Trimming removed 1 base at V and 5 bases at J, with 9 bases between. TCRdb itself ran the RT-PCR reads through MiXCR, one entry per CDR3 protein. The sample has around 470,000 distinct CDR3 sequences; approximately 7.7% are singletons. For this clonotype: Its specificity is not known.

This chain links TRBV7-9 with TRBJ2-1; D is ambiguous. This clonotype was obtained from a man between 50 and 75 years old who received an inactivated influenza vaccine. The starting material was PBMCs from blood, obtained roughly 24 months after vaccination. The CDR3 DNA reads as TGTGCCAGCAGCTTAGAGGGTCTTCACAATGAGCAGTTCTTC. Translation: CASSLEGLHNEQFF.